The clone carrying this T cell receptor beta chain has ten or more counts. The data derive from a study of CD8 T cells in ankylosing spondylitis. V lost 3 bases, J lost 7 bases, and 9 bases stayed unmatched. This CDR3 contains 15 residues. Germline V lookup: CDR1 SGHRS, CDR2 YFSETQ. Construction of TCR beta libraries was performed using quantitative 5'-RACE with molecular barcodes. Each CDR3 protein gets one entry after TCRdb re-called the 5' RACE reads with MiXCR. The profile shows about 250,000 distinct CDR3 sequences, roughly 8% of them singletons. The source is a female donor with ankylosing spondylitis or in good health (not recorded which). Sequenced sample: blood, either unsorted or a sorted T cell fraction (not recorded which). V is TRBV5-1 and J is TRBJ1-4; the match to TRBD1 covers 7 bases. The CDR3 is CASSSLGGGREKLFF. In DNA, the CDR3 is TGCGCCAGCAGCTCCTTAGGGGGCGGACGTGAAAAACTGTTTTTT.